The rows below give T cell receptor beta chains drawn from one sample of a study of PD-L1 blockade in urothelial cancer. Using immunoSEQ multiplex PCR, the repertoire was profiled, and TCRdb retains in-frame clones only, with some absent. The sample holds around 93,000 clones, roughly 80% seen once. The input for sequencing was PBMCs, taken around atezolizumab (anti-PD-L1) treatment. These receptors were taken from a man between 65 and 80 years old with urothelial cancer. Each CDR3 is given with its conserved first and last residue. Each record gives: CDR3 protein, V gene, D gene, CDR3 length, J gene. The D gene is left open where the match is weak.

cdr3_aa: CASSQRGPRIF
v_call: TRBV11-2
d_call: NA
cdr3_length: 11
j_call: TRBJ1-1

cdr3_aa: CASSPGLAGVPEQFF
v_call: TRBV5-1
d_call: TRBD2
cdr3_length: 15
j_call: TRBJ2-1

cdr3_aa: CATSRDVAGVDEQYF
v_call: TRBV15
d_call: NA
cdr3_length: 15
j_call: TRBJ2-7

cdr3_aa: CSGKDLTAEAFF
v_call: TRBV29-1
d_call: NA
cdr3_length: 12
j_call: TRBJ1-1

cdr3_aa: CASSLVGGVDQETQYF
v_call: TRBV5-4
d_call: TRBD2
cdr3_length: 16
j_call: TRBJ2-5

cdr3_aa: CASSPNRQTEQFF
v_call: TRBV18
d_call: NA
cdr3_length: 13
j_call: TRBJ2-1

cdr3_aa: CASSSTGDPTEAFF
v_call: TRBV7-3
d_call: TRBD1
cdr3_length: 14
j_call: TRBJ1-1

cdr3_aa: CASSPTSATQYF
v_call: TRBV5-8
d_call: TRBD2
cdr3_length: 12
j_call: TRBJ2-3

cdr3_aa: CATSTRRTIKDRILATNEKLFF
v_call: TRBV15
d_call: TRBD1
cdr3_length: 22
j_call: TRBJ1-4

cdr3_aa: CASSRGYAFF
v_call: TRBV2
d_call: NA
cdr3_length: 10
j_call: TRBJ1-1

cdr3_aa: CASSQLQDRGRREQYF
v_call: TRBV4-1
d_call: TRBD1
cdr3_length: 16
j_call: TRBJ2-7

cdr3_aa: CASSTGQGAVNEQYF
v_call: TRBV9
d_call: TRBD1
cdr3_length: 15
j_call: TRBJ2-7

cdr3_aa: CATSREGAGTEAFF
v_call: TRBV15
d_call: NA
cdr3_length: 14
j_call: TRBJ1-1

cdr3_aa: CASRPPGGRRNEQFF
v_call: TRBV27
d_call: NA
cdr3_length: 15
j_call: TRBJ2-1

cdr3_aa: CASSYRDRDEAFF
v_call: TRBV6-5
d_call: TRBD1
cdr3_length: 13
j_call: TRBJ1-1

cdr3_aa: CASSTQQGAGEQYF
v_call: TRBV5-1
d_call: TRBD1
cdr3_length: 14
j_call: TRBJ2-5

cdr3_aa: CASSQDRSYGYTF
v_call: TRBV4-3
d_call: NA
cdr3_length: 13
j_call: TRBJ1-2

cdr3_aa: CAIRNHYGYTF
v_call: TRBV6-5
d_call: NA
cdr3_length: 11
j_call: TRBJ1-2